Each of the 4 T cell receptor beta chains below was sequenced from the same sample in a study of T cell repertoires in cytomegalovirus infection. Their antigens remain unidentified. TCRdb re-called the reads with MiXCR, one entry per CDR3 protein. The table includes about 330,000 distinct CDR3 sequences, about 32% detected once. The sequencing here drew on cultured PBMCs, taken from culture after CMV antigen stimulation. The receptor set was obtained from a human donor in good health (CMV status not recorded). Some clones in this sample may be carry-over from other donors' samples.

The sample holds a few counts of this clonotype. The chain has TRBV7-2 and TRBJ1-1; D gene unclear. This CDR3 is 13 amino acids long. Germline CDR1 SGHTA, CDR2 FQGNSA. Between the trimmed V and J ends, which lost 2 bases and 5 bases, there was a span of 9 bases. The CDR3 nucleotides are TGTGCCAGCAGCTTATCCTCAGTTACTGAAGCTTTCTTT. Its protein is CASSLSSVTEAFF.

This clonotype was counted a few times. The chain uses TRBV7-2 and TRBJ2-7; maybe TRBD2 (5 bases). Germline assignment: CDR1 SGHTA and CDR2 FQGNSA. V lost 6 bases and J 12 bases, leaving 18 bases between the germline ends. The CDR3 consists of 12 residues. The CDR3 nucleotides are TGTGCCAGCAGTGGAATTGGTGGAGGAGCGTACGTC. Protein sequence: CASSGIGGGAYV.

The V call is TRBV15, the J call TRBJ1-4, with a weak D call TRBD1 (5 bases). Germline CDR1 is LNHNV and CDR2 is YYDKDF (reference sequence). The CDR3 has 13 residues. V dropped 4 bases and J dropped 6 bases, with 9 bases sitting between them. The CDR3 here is CATSTGTDEKLFF. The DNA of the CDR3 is TGTGCCACCAGCACCGGGACGGATGAAAAACTGTTTTTT.

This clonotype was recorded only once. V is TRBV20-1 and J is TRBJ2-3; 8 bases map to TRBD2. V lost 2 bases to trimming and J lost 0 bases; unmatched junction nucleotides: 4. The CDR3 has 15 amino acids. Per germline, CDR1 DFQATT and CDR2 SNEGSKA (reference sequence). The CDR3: CSARILAESTDTQYF. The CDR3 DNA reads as TGCAGTGCTAGAATACTAGCGGAGAGCACAGATACGCAGTATTTT.